A selection of T cell receptor beta chains follows, all from one sample in a study of T cell responses to AZD1222 COVID-19 vaccine. Data came from immunoSEQ multiplex PCR; TCRdb stores just in-frame clones and leaves some out. The table lists fewer than 200,000 clones, about 89% of them singletons. Here the sequenced sample was peripheral blood, taken on day 0 of AZD1222 vaccination. These receptors all stem from an adult in good health. Both conserved end residues are part of each CDR3. The D gene is left open where the match is weak. Clone size is shown for a subset of rows, as once, few, many or a class of expanded clone.

CDR3nt	CDR3aa	d_gene	abundance	v_gene	j_gene
TGCGCCAGCAGCTTGGGGACTAGCGTTACCACAGATACGCAGTATTTT	CASSLGTSVTTDTQYF	TRBD2	NA	TRBV5-1	TRBJ2-3
TGCGCCAGCAGCAGGGACAGGTTCTATGGCTACACCTTC	CASSRDRFYGYTF	TRBD1	NA	TRBV10-1	TRBJ1-2
TGTGCCAGCTCACCATCTGGGACAGAGACGTTTTATGGCTACACCTTC	CASSPSGTETFYGYTF	TRBD1	NA	TRBV18	TRBJ1-2
TGCGCCAGCAGCTCCGGCCGGTCCCAGCGGGGCTTGAACACTGAAGCTTTCTTT	CASSSGRSQRGLNTEAFF	NA	NA	TRBV5-1	TRBJ1-1
TGTGCCAGCAGCCTCGCCGGACAGGGTGATGGCTACACCTTC	CASSLAGQGDGYTF	TRBD1	few	TRBV7-6	TRBJ1-2
TGTGCCTGGATGTGGAACTCTGGAAACACCATATATTTT	CAWMWNSGNTIYF	NA	NA	TRBV30	TRBJ1-3
TGCGCCAGCACCGAGGGCGGGGATGAAAAACTGTTTTTT	CASTEGGDEKLFF	NA	NA	TRBV4-1	TRBJ1-4
TGTGCCAGCAGTTTGGAGCAGGGAGTGGGTGAAAAACTGTTTTTT	CASSLEQGVGEKLFF	NA	NA	TRBV28	TRBJ1-4
TGTGCCAGCAGTTTCGGGTCCGAAGCTTTCTTT	CASSFGSEAFF	NA	NA	TRBV12-3/TRBV12-4	TRBJ1-1
TGTGCCAGTAGTCCGGAGGGACAGGGGGCGAGGGGCTACACCTTC	CASSPEGQGARGYTF	TRBD1	NA	TRBV19	TRBJ1-2
TGTGCCAGCAGTCGCGCCCGTAACTCTCACTATGGCTACACCTTC	CASSRARNSHYGYTF	NA	NA	TRBV6-5	TRBJ1-2
TGTGCCAGCTCGCGACAACAAGAGACCCAGTACTTC	CASSRQQETQYF	NA	once	TRBV18	TRBJ2-5
TGTGCCAGCAGTTTTAGACAGGGGGGGGACACTGAAGCTTTCTTT	CASSFRQGGDTEAFF	TRBD1	NA	TRBV6-5	TRBJ1-1
TGTGCCAGCAGCTTAGCGAGCCAGCTTGAAGCTTTCTTT	CASSLASQLEAFF	NA	NA	TRBV7-2	TRBJ1-1
TGTGCCAGCAGTTTTCGGCTAAATAGCAATCAGCCCCAGCATTTT	CASSFRLNSNQPQHF	NA	NA	TRBV27	TRBJ1-5
TGCGCCAGCAGCTCCGGGACAGCGAACACTGAAGCTTTCTTT	CASSSGTANTEAFF	TRBD1	NA	TRBV5-1	TRBJ1-1
TGCGCCAGCAGCTTGGAAGGGGTGGATGGCTACACCTTC	CASSLEGVDGYTF	NA	NA	TRBV5-1	TRBJ1-2
TGCGCCAGCAGCCGGGGACAGGAGAACACTGAAGCTTTCTTT	CASSRGQENTEAFF	TRBD1	NA	TRBV4-1	TRBJ1-1
TGTGCCATCCAGAAGGGGGATAATTCACCCCTCCACTTT	CAIQKGDNSPLHF	NA	NA	TRBV12-3/TRBV12-4	TRBJ1-6
TGCGCCAGCAGCTTGGTAAAGGGTGGCGGCTACACCTTC	CASSLVKGGGYTF	NA	NA	TRBV5-1	TRBJ1-2
TGCGCCAGCAGGGTGGGGACTAGCGGGGCGAGCTACAATGAGCAGTTCTTC	CASRVGTSGASYNEQFF	TRBD2	NA	TRBV5-1	TRBJ2-1
TGCGCCAGCAGGAGCAGGGGGCAGCGTGGTGAAAAACTGTTTTTT	CASRSRGQRGEKLFF	TRBD1	NA	TRBV5-1	TRBJ1-4
TGTGCCAGTAACCCACGGGGGGGACCCAATGAGCAGTTCTTC	CASNPRGGPNEQFF	TRBD2	NA	TRBV19	TRBJ2-1
TGTGCCAGCAGCTCCCCCGCTGGGACGGCCGCGCATTTT	CASSSPAGTAAHF	NA	NA	TRBV5-5	TRBJ1-5
TGCGCCAGCAGTGAAAGGGGCCAAGCCTACAATGAGCAGTTCTTC	CASSERGQAYNEQFF	NA	NA	TRBV10-2	TRBJ2-1
TGTGCCAGCAGCTTCCAGAGAACTAACTATGGCTACACCTTC	CASSFQRTNYGYTF	NA	NA	TRBV5-6	TRBJ1-2
TGTGCCACCAGCAGAGTCGATCAGCCCCAGCATTTT	CATSRVDQPQHF	NA	NA	TRBV15	TRBJ1-5
TGCGCCAGCAGCTTACAGGGGGTGAACACTGAAGCTTTCTTT	CASSLQGVNTEAFF	TRBD1	NA	TRBV5-1	TRBJ1-1
TGCGCCAGCAGCCAAGGAGCGGGGGGGCCAACAGATACGCAGTATTTT	CASSQGAGGPTDTQYF	TRBD2	NA	TRBV4-1	TRBJ2-3
TGTGCCAGCAGCCCCGGTCCGGGACAGGGTCAAGAGACCCAGTACTTC	CASSPGPGQGQETQYF	TRBD1	NA	TRBV7-3	TRBJ2-5
TGTGCCAGCAGCTTAGTTCCCAGCAACGACTATGGCTACACCTTC	CASSLVPSNDYGYTF	NA	once	TRBV7-8	TRBJ1-2
TGTGCCAGCAGTCCGATCGGGCCCGGCACAGATACGCAGTATTTT	CASSPIGPGTDTQYF	NA	NA	TRBV28	TRBJ2-3
TGTGCCTGGAGTGTCCAGGGACAGCCCCAGCATTTT	CAWSVQGQPQHF	NA	NA	TRBV30	TRBJ1-5
TGCGCCAGCGGGGGGACAGGGTCCTCCGAGCAGTACTTC	CASGGTGSSEQYF	TRBD1	NA	TRBV10-2	TRBJ2-7
TGTGCCATCAGCGGGACAGTCCAAGAGACCCAGTACTTC	CAISGTVQETQYF	TRBD1	NA	TRBV10-3	TRBJ2-5
TGTGCCAGCAGAATGACTAGCGGGAGTCCAGATACGCAGTATTTT	CASRMTSGSPDTQYF	TRBD2	NA	TRBV6-5	TRBJ2-3
TGTGCCAGCAGCCCAGTTCGGTTTAGGACTAGCGGGAATATGGACACCGGGGAGCTGTTTTTT	CASSPVRFRTSGNMDTGELFF	TRBD2	few	TRBV7-8	TRBJ2-2
TGTGCCAGCAGCTCACCCTTTCTAGGGGTTGATGGCTACACCTTC	CASSSPFLGVDGYTF	NA	NA	TRBV6-5	TRBJ1-2
TGTGCCAGCAGCTTGACAGGGGGCAGCTCTGGAAACACCATATATTTT	CASSLTGGSSGNTIYF	TRBD1	NA	TRBV11-2	TRBJ1-3
TGTGCCAGCAGTTACGGCCAGGAGAACACTGAAGCTTTCTTT	CASSYGQENTEAFF	NA	once	TRBV6-5	TRBJ1-1
TGCGCCAGCAGCCAAGAAGGGGGGGTCGAGCAGTACTTC	CASSQEGGVEQYF	NA	NA	TRBV4-3	TRBJ2-7
TGTGCCAGCAGCTTGGGAAGGGGGGACGAGCAGTACTTC	CASSLGRGDEQYF	NA	NA	TRBV7-8	TRBJ2-7
TGTGCCAGCAGTTTAGGGGGGACTGGGGCCAACGTCCTGACTTTC	CASSLGGTGANVLTF	NA	NA	TRBV27	TRBJ2-6
TGTGCCAGCAGCCAAGATCCCGGGGACAGGAACTATGGCTACACCTTC	CASSQDPGDRNYGYTF	TRBD1	NA	TRBV4-2	TRBJ1-2
TGTGCCAGTAGTACCACTCGGACCCTGGGGGAGCAGTACTTC	CASSTTRTLGEQYF	NA	NA	TRBV19	TRBJ2-7
TGTGCCAGCAGCTCCCGACAGGGGGCAATGGAAGCTTTCTTT	CASSSRQGAMEAFF	TRBD1	NA	TRBV7-2	TRBJ1-1
TGTGCCACCTTAGACAGGGGTGGAAACACTGAAGCTTTCTTT	CATLDRGGNTEAFF	TRBD1	NA	TRBV6-1	TRBJ1-1
TGTGCCAGCAGTGGTCGGGGAAACTATGGCTACACCTTC	CASSGRGNYGYTF	NA	few	TRBV2	TRBJ1-2
TGTGCCAGCAGCTCAACAGGGGTAACTGGAAACACCATATATTTT	CASSSTGVTGNTIYF	TRBD1	NA	TRBV7-8	TRBJ1-3
TGTGCCAGCAGCGGAAGCGGGATGGGAACCGGGGAGCTGTTTTTT	CASSGSGMGTGELFF	TRBD2	NA	TRBV9	TRBJ2-2